These 11 T cell receptor beta chains came from one sample sequenced in a study of blood T cell repertoires in COVID-19. Sequencing was performed with immunoSEQ multiplex PCR; in TCRdb, only in-frame clones are kept and a portion is missing. The table includes 100,000 to 150,000 clones, approximately 82% detected once. Material for sequencing was peripheral blood. The source is a woman aged 50 to 60 with acute or convalescent COVID-19.

V and J are TRBV11-2 and TRBJ2-7; 7 bases are shared with TRBD1. The germline gives CDR1 SGHAT, CDR2 FQNNGV. V shed 1 base, J shed 4 bases, and the junction held 4 bases outside the gene matches. The CDR3 totals 14 residues. The CDR3 bases are TGTGCCAGCAGCTTAGCCCACAGGGGTTACGAGCAGTACTTC. Translating gives CASSLAHRGYEQYF. Full variable domain (missing parts from reference TRBV11-2 and TRBJ2-7): EAGVAQSPRYKIIEKRQSVAFWCNPISGHATLYWYQQILGQGPKLLIQFQNNGVVDDSQLPKDRFSAERLKGVDSTLKIQPAKLEDSAVYLCASSLAHRGYEQYFGPGTRLTVT.

The V gene is TRBV27, the J gene TRBJ1-1; D possibly corresponds to TRBD1 (6 bases). The V gene lost 8 bases and the J gene lost 5 bases, with 24 bases spanning the gap. The CDR3 length is 16 residues. The germline V gene has CDR1 MNHEY and CDR2 SMNVEV (reference sequence). For the CDR3, the DNA is TGTGCCAGCCCCATGGGGTTTCAGGGGAGAAGGACTGAAGCTTTCTTT. Translating gives CASPMGFQGRRTEAFF.

The V call is TRBV12-3 or TRBV12-4, the J call TRBJ1-3; 9 bases are a match to TRBD1. The CDR3 spans 13 residues. V lost 8 bases to trimming and J lost 4 bases; unmatched junction nucleotides: 3. The CDR3 here is CASGTGFGNTIYF. The DNA for the CDR3 is TGTGCCAGCGGGACAGGGTTCGGAAACACCATATATTTT.

The V and J genes are TRBV15 and TRBJ2-3; 7 bases are a match to TRBD2. Germline lookup yields CDR1 LNHNV and CDR2 YYDKDF (reference sequence). Losses at the gene ends were 0 bases for V and 2 bases for J; bases not matched to a gene: 2. The CDR3 is 15 residues long. DNA for the CDR3: TGTGCCACCAGCAGAGAGACTAGCTACACAGATACGCAGTATTTT. This encodes CATSRETSYTDTQYF.

This clone was counted between two and nine times. The rearrangement uses TRBV5-1 and TRBJ1-1; tentative D call: TRBD1 (5 bases). There are 15 residues in the CDR3. The V end lost 0 bases, the J end lost 0 bases, and 9 bases lay between the germline ends. Germline loops: CDR1 SGHRS, CDR2 YFSETQ. CDR3 coding DNA: TGCGCCAGCAGCTTGGTCCAGGGCCTGAACACTGAAGCTTTCTTT. Translated, it gives CASSLVQGLNTEAFF.

The rearrangement links TRBV13 to TRBJ2-7; D is uncertain. The CDR3 length is 13 residues. From germline, CDR1 is PRHDT and CDR2 FYEKMQ (reference sequence). Trimming took off 2 bases at V and 1 base at J, with 6 bases between the two ends. The CDR3 DNA is TGTGCCAGCAGCTTACTCCTATCCTACGAGCAGTACTTC. Amino acids: CASSLLLSYEQYF. Variable domain in full (rest from reference TRBV13 and TRBJ2-7): AAGVIQSPRHLIKEKRETATLKCYPIPRHDTVYWYQQGPGQDPQFLISFYEKMQSDKGSIPDRFSAQQFSDYHSELNMSSLELGDSALYFCASSLLLSYEQYFGPGTRLTVT.

The chain links TRBV29-1 to TRBJ2-1; D not certain. The V gene lost 0 bases and the J gene lost 6 bases, with 9 bases spanning the gap. The germline gives CDR1 SQVTM, CDR2 ANQGSEA. The CDR3 has 13 residues. The CDR3 spells CSVEDNLGNEQFF. CDR3 coding DNA: TGCAGCGTTGAAGACAACCTCGGCAATGAGCAGTTCTTC.

This chain joins TRBV6-5 and TRBJ2-5, with D maybe TRBD2 (6 bases). Germline assignment: CDR1 MNHEY and CDR2 SVGAGI. CDR3 length: 14 amino acids. The germline V and J ends were trimmed by 6 bases and 2 bases, with 13 bases remaining between them. CDR3 nucleotide sequence: TGTGCCAGCAGCCCCCTCGGGAGTCAAGAGACCCAGTACTTC. Amino acids: CASSPLGSQETQYF.

This clone was recorded a few times. This rearrangement joins TRBV25-1 to TRBJ1-4; 7 bases match TRBD1. This CDR3 spans 16 amino acids. Germline trimming cut 10 bases from V and 0 bases from J; bases unmatched to any gene: 11. Germline assignment: CDR1 MGHDK and CDR2 SYGVNS. CDR3 in amino acids: CATQGDRSATNEKLFF. The DNA for the CDR3 is TGTGCCACCCAAGGGGACAGATCTGCAACTAATGAAAAACTGTTTTTT.

The rearrangement uses TRBV6-6 and TRBJ1-5; TRBD1 matches at 7 bases. The germline V gene encodes CDR1 MNHNY and CDR2 SVGAGI (reference sequence). The CDR3 is made up of 15 amino acids. The V segment lost 2 bases and the J segment 3 bases; nucleotides outside the gene matches: 4. CDR3 coding DNA: TGTGCCAGCAGTTACACGGACAGGCACAATCAGCCCCAGCATTTT. Its translation: CASSYTDRHNQPQHF.

The rearrangement uses TRBV13 and TRBJ1-4; no firm D call. The CDR3 has 14 residues. Trimming pared 5 bases from V and 4 bases from J, leaving 11 bases between. Germline V gives CDR1 PRHDT, CDR2 FYEKMQ (reference sequence). The CDR3 protein is CASSPAGSNEKLFF. As DNA, the CDR3 is TGTGCCAGCAGCCCAGCCGGGAGTAATGAAAAACTGTTTTTT.